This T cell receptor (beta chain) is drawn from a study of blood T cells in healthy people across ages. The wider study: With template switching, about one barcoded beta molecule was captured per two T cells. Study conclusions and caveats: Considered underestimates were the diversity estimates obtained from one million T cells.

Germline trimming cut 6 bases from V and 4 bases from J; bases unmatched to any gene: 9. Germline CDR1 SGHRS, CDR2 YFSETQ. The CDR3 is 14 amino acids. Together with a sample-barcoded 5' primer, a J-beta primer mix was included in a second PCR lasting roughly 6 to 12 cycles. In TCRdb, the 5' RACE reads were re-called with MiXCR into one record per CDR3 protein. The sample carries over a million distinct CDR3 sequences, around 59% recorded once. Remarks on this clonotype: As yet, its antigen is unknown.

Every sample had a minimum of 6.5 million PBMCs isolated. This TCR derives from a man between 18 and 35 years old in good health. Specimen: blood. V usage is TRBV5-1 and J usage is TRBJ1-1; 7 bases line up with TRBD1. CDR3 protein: CASKFRQGGTEAFF. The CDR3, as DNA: TGCGCCAGCAAGTTCCGACAGGGCGGCACTGAAGCTTTCTTT.